Following are 20 T cell receptor beta chains from one sample sequenced in a study of T cells in Graves' hyperthyroidism and ophthalmopathy. Using RNA transcripts as the source, TCR beta CDR3 regions were amplified. A set of HTBI primers served as the primers for a first-round RT-PCR of the TCR CDR3. MiXCR, run by TCRdb on the multiplex PCR reads, gives a single entry per CDR3 protein. The profile shows a few hundred thousand distinct CDR3 sequences, about 25% of them singletons. What was sequenced was blood. These receptors all stem from a man aged 45-60 years with Graves' hyperthyroidism.

This chain connects TRBV5-6 to TRBJ2-2, with D perhaps given as TRBD1 or TRBD2 (6 bases each). The CDR3 covers 14 residues. With 4 bases removed from V and 2 bases from J, the gap between germline ends came to 9 bases. Germline V gene data show CDR1 as SGHDT and CDR2 as YYEEEE. The chain's CDR3 is CASSGGTNTGELFF. The DNA of the CDR3 is TGTGCCAGCAGCGGCGGGACAAACACCGGGGAGCTGTTTTTT.

This chain connects TRBV19 to TRBJ2-1; TRBD1 aligns across 9 bases. The CDR3 totals 16 residues. V trimming: 3 bases; J trimming: 4 bases; junction bases outside the gene matches: 7. CDR1 is LNHDA and CDR2 is SQIVND in the germline V gene (reference sequence). The chain's CDR3 is CASSMVGTGNYNEQFF. The CDR3 DNA sequence: TGTGCCAGTAGTATGGTCGGGACAGGGAATTACAATGAGCAGTTCTTC.

The V gene is TRBV27, the J gene TRBJ2-7; TRBD2 agrees at 13 bases. Germline V gene lookup returns CDR1 MNHEY and CDR2 SMNVEV (reference sequence). The trim removed 4 bases at V and 5 bases at J, leaving 8 bases unmatched. The CDR3 runs 16 residues. The CDR3 nucleotides are TGTGCCAGCAGTTCCAGACTAGCGGGAGGCGGCGACGAGCAGTACTTC. Protein sequence: CASSSRLAGGGDEQYF.

The gene calls are TRBV29-1 and TRBJ1-3; no clear D gene. V lost 6 bases and J 4 bases, leaving 10 bases between the germline ends. CDR1 and CDR2 (germline): SQVTM, ANQGSEA. The CDR3 is 12 amino acids. Here the CDR3 reads CSVVYGGNTIYF. The CDR3 nucleotides are TGCAGCGTGGTATATGGGGGAAACACCATATATTTT.

The CDR3 sequence is CASSQVISTSGAYEQYF. The DNA of the CDR3 is TGCGCCAGCAGCCAAGTTATCTCGACTAGCGGAGCCTACGAGCAGTACTTC. This chain joins TRBV4-1 and TRBJ2-7; TRBD2 aligns across 9 bases. With V trimmed by 1 base and J by 2 bases, 9 bases remained unmatched. CDR3 length equals 17 residues. From germline, CDR1 is MGHRA and CDR2 YSYEKL.

The chain carries TRBV28 and TRBJ1-4; weak D call: TRBD1 (6 bases). Germline CDR1 is MDHEN and CDR2 is SYDVKM. Trimming shortened V by 5 bases and J by 4 bases, and 14 bases separated the two germline ends. The CDR3 has 15 residues. The CDR3 DNA is TGTGCCAGCAGTGTACAGGGACTCCTTAATGAAAAACTGTTTTTT. Translation gives CASSVQGLLNEKLFF.

The chain has TRBV6-1 and TRBJ2-1; no reliable D call. The CDR3 extends over 17 amino acids. Germline V lookup: CDR1 MNHNS, CDR2 SASEGT. Between the trimmed V and J ends, which lost 3 bases and 0 bases, there was a span of 15 bases. The CDR3 DNA follows: TGTGCCAGCAGTGATCCCATGGGCGTTCGCTCCTACAATGAGCAGTTCTTC. Translation gives CASSDPMGVRSYNEQFF.

The rearrangement uses TRBV12-3 or TRBV12-4 and TRBJ2-6; D ambiguous. The CDR3 is 17 amino acids. V lost 6 bases and J 0 bases, leaving 15 bases between the germline ends. This CDR3 reads CASRITVGGSGANVLTF. CDR3 coding DNA: TGTGCCAGCAGGATCACAGTGGGCGGCTCTGGGGCCAACGTCCTGACTTTC.

The chain is built from TRBV12-3 or TRBV12-4 and TRBJ2-6; either TRBD1 or TRBD2 may supply D (5 bases each). The CDR3 totals 16 residues. With 5 bases removed from V and 0 bases from J, the gap between germline ends came to 11 bases. The CDR3 DNA is TGTGCCAGCAGTCGCCGGGACCACTCTGGGGCCAACGTCCTGACTTTC. Its translation: CASSRRDHSGANVLTF.

This clonotype was observed a handful of times. The V and J genes are TRBV20-1 and TRBJ2-7; D may be TRBD2 (6 bases). CDR1 and CDR2 from the germline V gene are DFQATT and SNEGSKA (reference sequence). The length of the CDR3 is 15 residues. Between the trimmed V and J ends, which lost 2 bases and 0 bases, there was a span of 14 bases. CDR3 residues: CSARRDFPSSYEQYF. For the CDR3, the DNA is TGCAGTGCTAGACGGGACTTTCCGAGCTCCTACGAGCAGTACTTC.

This clonotype was observed a handful of times. The CDR3 DNA reads TGCGCCAGCAGCCAAGCGGCTCCTCCTCACTATGGCTACACCTTC. This sequence encodes CASSQAAPPHYGYTF. The chain couples TRBV4-1 to TRBJ1-2; D gene ambiguous. Germline V lookup: CDR1 MGHRA, CDR2 YSYEKL. The CDR3 is made up of 15 amino acids. V lost 1 base and J 3 bases, leaving 12 bases between the germline ends.

The gene calls are TRBV5-6 and TRBJ2-1; D perhaps matches TRBD1 (5 bases). This CDR3 comprises 14 residues. Deletions cut 2 bases from V and 5 bases from J, with 11 bases between. CDR1 and CDR2 from the germline V gene are SGHDT and YYEEEE. The DNA of the CDR3 is TGTGCCAGCAGCTTACCTACAGGAAACAATGAGCAGTTCTTC. Its protein is CASSLPTGNNEQFF.

V and J are TRBV3-1 and TRBJ2-7; 9 bases fit TRBD1. The CDR3 spans 16 residues. V lost 4 bases to trimming and J lost 3 bases; unmatched junction nucleotides: 10. Germline V CDR1 and CDR2: LGHDT, YNNKEL (reference sequence). CDR3 protein: CASSPITGGAGYEQYF. The CDR3 DNA sequence: TGTGCCAGCAGCCCCATTACAGGGGGCGCGGGCTACGAGCAGTACTTC.

The chain employs TRBV11-2 and TRBJ2-7; tentatively, D is TRBD1 (5 bases). This CDR3 region has 16 residues. With 1 base removed from V and 0 bases from J, the gap between germline ends came to 13 bases. The V gene's germline CDR1 is SGHAT and CDR2 FQNNGV. The DNA for the CDR3 is TGTGCCAGCAGCTTAGTCAGCAGGGCGATCTCCTACGAGCAGTACTTC. Translation gives CASSLVSRAISYEQYF.

This clonotype has ten or more counts. This chain joins TRBV30 and TRBJ2-7; tentatively, D is TRBD2 (5 bases). The V and J ends lost 5 bases and 0 bases respectively, with 14 bases between them. This CDR3 spans 14 amino acids. CDR1 and CDR2 (germline): GTSNPN, SVGIG (reference sequence). The CDR3 region has the DNA TGTGCCTGGGGGGAGAGGGAGAGCTCCTACGAGCAGTACTTC. This translates into CAWGERESSYEQYF.

The chain uses TRBV2 and TRBJ1-2; TRBD1 matches 9 bases. The CDR3 extends over 13 amino acids. Per the germline V gene, CDR1 is SNHLY and CDR2 is FYNNEI. V dropped 6 bases and J dropped 6; count of bases not matched to a gene: 5. CDR3 nucleotide sequence: TGTGCCAGCAGGGTACAGGGGGCGGATGGCTACACCTTC. This encodes CASRVQGADGYTF.

The genes are TRBV7-6 and TRBJ1-5; D gene uncertain. V was clipped by 1 base and J by 5 bases, with 6 bases between them. This CDR3 contains 13 residues. Germline V gene sequence: CDR1 SGHVS, CDR2 FNYEAQ. The CDR3 DNA is TGTGCCAGCAGCTTAGGGTCCCATCAGCCCCAGCATTTT. Translated: CASSLGSHQPQHF.

Notes on this clonotype: A much larger clone differs by one base, so this may be a read error. The chain uses TRBV28 and TRBJ1-5; unclear D gene. Germline V gene lookup returns CDR1 MDHEN and CDR2 SYDVKM. This CDR3 comprises 11 residues. The CDR3 DNA sequence: TGTGCCTGCAGTTTGGGTCAGCCCCAGCATTTT. Protein product: CACSLGQPQHF.

This clonotype was seen a handful of times. This rearrangement joins TRBV2 to TRBJ2-5; 8 nucleotides line up with TRBD2. The length of the CDR3 is 13 residues. V shed 7 bases and J 4 bases; nucleotides not matched to a gene: 5. Germline values: CDR1 SNHLY, CDR2 FYNNEI. The CDR3 reads CASKERGGETQYF. The CDR3 nucleotides are TGTGCCAGCAAGGAACGGGGGGGAGAGACCCAGTACTTC.

A few counts support this clonotype. The rearrangement links TRBV18 to TRBJ1-1; 9 bases match TRBD1. The CDR3 totals 14 residues. Germline assignment: CDR1 KGHSH and CDR2 LQKENI. V lost 4 bases to trimming and J lost 5 bases; unmatched junction nucleotides: 5. The CDR3 is CASSHDRGFTEAFF. DNA of the CDR3: TGTGCCAGCTCACATGACAGGGGGTTTACTGAAGCTTTCTTT. The entire variable domain, with the rest obtained from reference TRBV18 and TRBJ1-1, is as follows: NAGVMQNPRHLVRRRGQEARLRCSPMKGHSHVYWYRQLPEEGLKFMVYLQKENIIDESGMPKERFSAEFPKEGPSILRIQQVVRGDSAAYFCASSHDRGFTEAFFGQGTRLTVV.